Sequencing of this TCR beta chain was carried out in a study of blood T cell repertoires in COVID-19. Trimming left V 0 bases short and J 3 bases short, with 4 bases between. The V gene's germline CDR1 is SGHRS and CDR2 YFSETQ. The CDR3 runs to 13 residues. In the original analysis: Estimation of nucleated cell counts relied on the amplification of reference gene primers. Data came from immunoSEQ multiplex PCR; TCRdb stores just in-frame clones and leaves some out. The V and J calls and the clone size are those of that table, but D and trimming were determined from the DNA. This sample has 75,000 or so clones, with 88% found just once.

The V call is TRBV5-1, the J call TRBJ2-1; D ambiguous. This receptor was obtained from a man in his 70s with acute or convalescent COVID-19. Sequencing was done on a sample of peripheral blood. In DNA, the CDR3 is TGCGCCAGCAGCTTGGACAGCTACAATGAGCAGTTCTTC. It encodes CASSLDSYNEQFF.